This TCR beta chain is from a study of a mutant IDH1 vaccine in newly diagnosed glioma. Overall study context: Of treated patients, roughly 62% were men and roughly 38% women, averaging about 40 years. It was radiotherapy, temozolomide, or both that patients received previously, with most receiving both.

This CDR3 comprises 13 residues. Trimming left V 7 bases short and J 8 bases short, with 17 bases between. Looked up from germline, CDR1 is MNHNS and CDR2 is SASEGT. The data were produced by immunoSEQ multiplex PCR, yet TCRdb's version contains in-frame clones alone and is incomplete. Counted here are around 50,000 clones, around 86% occurring once; the ten biggest clones make up 2.4%. Sample time point: baseline, week 1 (first vaccination visit). Indicated treatment: pre-vaccination baseline after standard-of-care therapy. Each donor presented with a new WHO grade 3 or 4 astrocytoma that tested IDH1-mutant and showed ATRX loss.

The genes are TRBV6-1 and TRBJ1-2; TRBD1 might be the D (5 bases). Sequencing used PBMCs, obtained from a glioma patient treated with radiotherapy, temozolomide or both. The TCR sequence derives from a man between 35 and 55 years old with glioma. In DNA form, the CDR3 reads TGTGCCAGCACCGACGCCCCAGGGAGCGGCTACACCTTC. Its protein product is CASTDAPGSGYTF.